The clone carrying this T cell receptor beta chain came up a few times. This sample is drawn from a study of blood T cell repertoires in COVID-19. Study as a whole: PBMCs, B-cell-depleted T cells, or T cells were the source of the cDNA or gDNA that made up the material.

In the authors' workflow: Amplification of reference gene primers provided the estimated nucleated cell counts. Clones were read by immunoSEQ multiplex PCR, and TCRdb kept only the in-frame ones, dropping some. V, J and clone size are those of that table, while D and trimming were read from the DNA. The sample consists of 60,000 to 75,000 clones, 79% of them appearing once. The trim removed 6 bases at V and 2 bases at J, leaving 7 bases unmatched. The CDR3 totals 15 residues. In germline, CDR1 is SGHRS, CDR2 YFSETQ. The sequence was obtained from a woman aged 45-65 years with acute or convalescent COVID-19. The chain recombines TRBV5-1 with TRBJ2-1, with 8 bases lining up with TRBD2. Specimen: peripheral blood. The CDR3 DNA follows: TGCGCCAGCACCCCGGGGGGGGGCACCTACAATGAGCAGTTCTTC. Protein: CASTPGGGTYNEQFF.